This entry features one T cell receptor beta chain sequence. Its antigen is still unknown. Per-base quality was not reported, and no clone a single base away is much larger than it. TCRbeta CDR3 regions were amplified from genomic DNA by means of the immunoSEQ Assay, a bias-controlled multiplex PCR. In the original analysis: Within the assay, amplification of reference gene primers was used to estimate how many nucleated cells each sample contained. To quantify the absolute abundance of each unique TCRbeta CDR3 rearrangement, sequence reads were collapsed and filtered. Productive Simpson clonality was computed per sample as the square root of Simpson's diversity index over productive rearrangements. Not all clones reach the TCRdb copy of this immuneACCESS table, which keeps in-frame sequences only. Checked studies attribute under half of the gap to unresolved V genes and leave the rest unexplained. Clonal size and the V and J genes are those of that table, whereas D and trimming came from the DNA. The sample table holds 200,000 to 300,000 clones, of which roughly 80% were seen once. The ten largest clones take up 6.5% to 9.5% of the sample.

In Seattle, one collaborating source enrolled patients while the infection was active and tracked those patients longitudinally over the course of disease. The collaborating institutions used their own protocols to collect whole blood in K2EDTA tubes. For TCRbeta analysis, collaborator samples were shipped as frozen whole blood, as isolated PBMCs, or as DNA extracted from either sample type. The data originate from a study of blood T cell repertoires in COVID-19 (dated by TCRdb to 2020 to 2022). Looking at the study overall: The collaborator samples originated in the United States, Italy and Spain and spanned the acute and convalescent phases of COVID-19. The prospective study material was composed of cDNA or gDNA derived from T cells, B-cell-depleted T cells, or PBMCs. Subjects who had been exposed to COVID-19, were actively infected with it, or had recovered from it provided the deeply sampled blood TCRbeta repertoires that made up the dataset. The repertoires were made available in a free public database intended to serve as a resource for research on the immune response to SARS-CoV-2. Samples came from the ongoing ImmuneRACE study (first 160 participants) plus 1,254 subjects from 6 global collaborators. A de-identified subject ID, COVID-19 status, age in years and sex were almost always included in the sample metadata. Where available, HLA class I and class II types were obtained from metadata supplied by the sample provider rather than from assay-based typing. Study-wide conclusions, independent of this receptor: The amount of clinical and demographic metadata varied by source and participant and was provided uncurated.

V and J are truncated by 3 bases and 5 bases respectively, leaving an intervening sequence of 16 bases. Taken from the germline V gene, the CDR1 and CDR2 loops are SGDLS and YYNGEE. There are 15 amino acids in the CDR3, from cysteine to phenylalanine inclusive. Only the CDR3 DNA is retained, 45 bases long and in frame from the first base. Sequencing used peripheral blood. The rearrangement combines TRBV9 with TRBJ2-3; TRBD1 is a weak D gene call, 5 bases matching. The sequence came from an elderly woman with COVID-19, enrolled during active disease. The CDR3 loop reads CASSGRQGSGDTQYF. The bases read TGTGCCAGCAGCGGGCGGCAGGGCTCCGGAGATACGCAGTATTTT.